The present T cell receptor beta chain was sequenced within a study of T cell responses to AZD1222 COVID-19 vaccine. Regarding the study as a whole: White British people made up most donors, females outnumbered males, and clonal diversity was possibly underestimated. Just a handful of people given AZD1222 tested seropositive at baseline. At 160-218 and 743-854, vaccine-associated CD4 TCRs were dominant, and they spanned spike. Spike-specific TCRs gained breadth and depth after people received two AZD1222 doses.

Method: immunoSEQ multiplex PCR; TCRdb's copy keeps in-frame clones and lacks some. The sample yields around 100,000 clones, about nine tenths seen once. Regarding this clone: As yet, its antigen is unknown.

Sequences were derived from peripheral blood, sampled on day 0 of AZD1222 vaccination. The sequence came from an adult in good health.

The CDR3 nucleotides are TGTGCCAGCAGAAACGGGAGGGCCGTCTTCTACGAGCAGTACTTC. Protein: CASRNGRAVFYEQYF. The rearrangement joins TRBV6-5 to TRBJ2-7; 8 positions agree with TRBD2. CDR3 length: 15 amino acids. Germline V CDR1 and CDR2: MNHEY, SVGAGI. Trimming at V came to 6 bases and at J to 3 bases, leaving 10 bases not matched to a gene.